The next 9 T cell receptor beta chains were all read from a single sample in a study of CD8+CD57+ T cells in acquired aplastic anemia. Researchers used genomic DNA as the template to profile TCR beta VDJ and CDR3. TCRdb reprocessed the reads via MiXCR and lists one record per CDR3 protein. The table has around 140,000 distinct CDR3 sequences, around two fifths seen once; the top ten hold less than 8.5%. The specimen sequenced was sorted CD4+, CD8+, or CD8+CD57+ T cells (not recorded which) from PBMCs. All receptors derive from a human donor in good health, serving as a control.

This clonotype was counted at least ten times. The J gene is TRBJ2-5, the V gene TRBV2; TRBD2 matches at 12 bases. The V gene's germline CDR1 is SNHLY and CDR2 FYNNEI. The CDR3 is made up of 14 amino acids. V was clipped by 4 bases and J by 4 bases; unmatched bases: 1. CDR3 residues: CASSGGLAGETQYF. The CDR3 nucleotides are TGTGCCAGCAGTGGGGGACTAGCGGGAGAGACCCAGTACTTC.

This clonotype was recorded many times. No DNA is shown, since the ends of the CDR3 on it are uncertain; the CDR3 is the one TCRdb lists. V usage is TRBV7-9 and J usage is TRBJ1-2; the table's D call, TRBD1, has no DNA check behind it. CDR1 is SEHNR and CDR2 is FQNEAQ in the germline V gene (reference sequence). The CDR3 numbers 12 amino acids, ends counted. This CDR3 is CASSFGPGRNTF.

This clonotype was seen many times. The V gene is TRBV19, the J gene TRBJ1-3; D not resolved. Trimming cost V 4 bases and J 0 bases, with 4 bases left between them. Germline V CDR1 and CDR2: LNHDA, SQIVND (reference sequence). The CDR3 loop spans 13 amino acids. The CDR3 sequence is CASSKLSGNTIYF. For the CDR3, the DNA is TGTGCCAGTAGTAAGCTCTCTGGAAACACCATATATTTT.

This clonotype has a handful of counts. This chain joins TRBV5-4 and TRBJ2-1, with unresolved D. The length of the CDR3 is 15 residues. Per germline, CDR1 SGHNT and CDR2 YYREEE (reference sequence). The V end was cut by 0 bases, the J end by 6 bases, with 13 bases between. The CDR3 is CASSLGPAPFNEQFF. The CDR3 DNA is TGTGCCAGCAGCTTGGGCCCAGCCCCCTTCAATGAGCAGTTCTTC. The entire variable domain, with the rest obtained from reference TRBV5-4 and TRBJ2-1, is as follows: ETGVTQSPTHLIKTRGQQVTLRCSSQSGHNTVSWYQQALGQGPQFIFQYYREEENGRGNFPPRFSGLQFPNYSSELNVNALELDDSALYLCASSLGPAPFNEQFFGPGTRLTVL.

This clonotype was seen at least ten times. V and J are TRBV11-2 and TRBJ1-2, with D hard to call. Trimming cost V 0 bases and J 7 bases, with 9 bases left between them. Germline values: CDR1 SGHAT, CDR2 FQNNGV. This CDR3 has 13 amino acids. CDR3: CASSLDRNGGYTF. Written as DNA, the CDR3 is TGTGCCAGCAGCTTAGACAGGAATGGTGGCTACACCTTC.

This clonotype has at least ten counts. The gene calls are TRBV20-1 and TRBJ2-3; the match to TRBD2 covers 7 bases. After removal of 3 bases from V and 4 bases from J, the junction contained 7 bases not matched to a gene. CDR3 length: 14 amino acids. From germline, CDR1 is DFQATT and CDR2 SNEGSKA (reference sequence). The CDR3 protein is CSASSGIRADTQYF. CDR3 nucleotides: TGCAGTGCTAGCAGCGGGATAAGGGCAGATACGCAGTATTTT.

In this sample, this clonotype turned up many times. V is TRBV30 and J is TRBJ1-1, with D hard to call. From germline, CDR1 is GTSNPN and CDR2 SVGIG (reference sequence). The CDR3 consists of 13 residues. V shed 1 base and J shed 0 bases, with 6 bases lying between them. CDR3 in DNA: TGTGCCTGGAGTGCGAGCGTGAACACTGAAGCTTTCTTT. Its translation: CAWSASVNTEAFF. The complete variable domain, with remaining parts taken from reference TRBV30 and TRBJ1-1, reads SQTIHQWPATLVQPVGSPLSLECTVEGTSNPNLYWYRQAAGRGLQLLFYSVGIGQISSEVPQNLSASRPQDRQFILSSKKLLLSDSGFYLCAWSASVNTEAFFGQGTRLTVV.

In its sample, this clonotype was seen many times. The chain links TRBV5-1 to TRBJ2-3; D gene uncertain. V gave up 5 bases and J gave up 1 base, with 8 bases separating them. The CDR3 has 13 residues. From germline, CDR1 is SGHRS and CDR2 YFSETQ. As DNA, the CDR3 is TGCGCCAGCAGAAAGACGGGCACAGATACGCAGTATTTT. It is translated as CASRKTGTDTQYF.

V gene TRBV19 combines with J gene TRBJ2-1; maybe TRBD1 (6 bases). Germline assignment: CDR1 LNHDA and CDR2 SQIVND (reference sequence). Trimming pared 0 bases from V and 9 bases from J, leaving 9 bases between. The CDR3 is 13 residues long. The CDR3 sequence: CASSIDAGVEQFF. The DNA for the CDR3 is TGTGCCAGTAGTATAGACGCAGGGGTTGAGCAGTTCTTC. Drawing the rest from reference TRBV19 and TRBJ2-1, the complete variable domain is DGGITQSPKYLFRKEGQNVTLSCEQNLNHDAMYWYRQDPGQGLRLIYYSQIVNDFQKGDIAEGYSVSREKKESFPLTVTSAQKNPTAFYLCASSIDAGVEQFFGPGTRLTVL.